Below, 24 T cell receptor beta chains from the same sample are listed, as sequenced in a study of blood T cell repertoires in COVID-19. Generated by immunoSEQ multiplex PCR, the TCRdb table keeps only in-frame clones and is missing some. This table has roughly 70,000 clones, under 90% appearing once. Sample: peripheral blood. These receptors came from a man in his 70s who had recovered from COVID-19.

V and J are TRBV9 and TRBJ2-1; 8 bases fit TRBD2. J lost 0 bases, V lost 0 bases, and 5 bases had no gene match. Germline V gene sequence: CDR1 SGDLS, CDR2 YYNGEE. This CDR3 is built from 17 residues. In nucleotides, the CDR3 is TGTGCCAGCAGCGTAGGTATAGCGGGAACCTCCTACAATGAGCAGTTCTTC. This translates into CASSVGIAGTSYNEQFF.

The genes are TRBV20-1 and TRBJ2-5, with 7 nucleotides matching TRBD1. V dropped 3 bases and J dropped 6; count of bases not matched to a gene: 4. CDR1 is DFQATT and CDR2 is SNEGSKA in the germline V gene (reference sequence). CDR3 size: 12 residues. The CDR3 DNA is TGCAGTGCTAGTGACAGGGTGAAGACCCAGTACTTC. Translating it yields CSASDRVKTQYF.

The genes are TRBV19 and TRBJ2-2, with TRBD2 identical over 7 bases. The CDR3 loop spans 15 amino acids. The germline V gene has CDR1 LNHDA and CDR2 SQIVND (reference sequence). Trimming took 6 bases from V and 6 from J; bases not matched to a gene: 10. CDR3 region: CASRPTSFESGELFF. The CDR3 DNA follows: TGTGCCAGTAGACCGACTAGCTTCGAATCCGGGGAGCTGTTTTTT.

V is TRBV30 and J is TRBJ1-4; D unclear. Germline-derived CDR1 and CDR2 are GTSNPN and SVGIG (reference sequence). Deletions cut 3 bases from V and 4 bases from J, with 15 bases between. The CDR3 spans 15 residues. The CDR3: CAWSSLPGGNEKLFF. CDR3 coding DNA: TGTGCCTGGAGCTCCCTCCCCGGAGGTAATGAAAAACTGTTTTTT.

The gene calls are TRBV6-5 and TRBJ2-7, with 7 bases identical to TRBD1. The CDR3 contains 14 residues. J was trimmed by 4 bases and V by 5 bases; bases with no gene match: 8. The V gene's germline CDR1 is MNHEY and CDR2 SVGAGI. The CDR3 sequence is CASSTDRAPYEQYF. For the CDR3, the DNA is TGTGCCAGCAGTACCGACAGGGCACCTTACGAGCAGTACTTC.

The chain is built from TRBV5-1 and TRBJ2-1, with TRBD1 identical over 12 bases. The CDR3 covers 17 residues. V gave up 4 bases and J gave up 6 bases; unmatched junction bases: 11. From germline, CDR1 is SGHRS and CDR2 YFSETQ. The CDR3: CASSPGQGAQGGNEQFF. The CDR3 coding sequence is TGCGCCAGCAGCCCGGGACAGGGGGCTCAGGGAGGCAATGAGCAGTTCTTC.

V usage is TRBV3-1 (or the pseudogene TRBV3-2) and J usage is TRBJ1-2, with 8 nucleotides matching TRBD1. This CDR3 region has 18 residues. J was trimmed by 4 bases and V by 4 bases; bases with no gene match: 17. Germline V lookup: CDR1 LGHDT, CDR2 YNNKEL (reference sequence). In nucleotides, the CDR3 is TGTGCCAGCAGCCCGAAGCCGTCCCAAGGACAGGGTGGCTATGGCTACACCTTC. Its translation is CASSPKPSQGQGGYGYTF.

The chain links TRBV11-3 to TRBJ1-2; TRBD1 might be the D (6 bases). This CDR3 has 15 residues. Germline CDR1 and CDR2: SGHNT and YENEEA. The V end lost 1 base, the J end lost 7 bases, and 16 bases lay between the germline ends. The CDR3 region is CASSLVGGPSGGYTF. DNA for the CDR3: TGTGCCAGCAGCTTAGTTGGGGGCCCCTCTGGTGGCTACACCTTC.

This sequence joins TRBV9 and TRBJ1-2, with D perhaps TRBD1 (5 bases). V lost 5 bases, J lost 1 base, and 9 bases lay in between. Germline V gene sequence: CDR1 SGDLS, CDR2 YYNGEE. This CDR3 is built from 13 residues. This chain's CDR3 is CASRHRSNYGYTF. CDR3 nucleotide sequence: TGTGCCAGCAGACACAGGAGTAACTATGGCTACACCTTC.

This clone was seen once. V usage is TRBV5-1 and J usage is TRBJ1-2; 11 nucleotides agree with TRBD1. The CDR3 sequence is 15 residues long. Unmatched junction bases numbered 6, after V lost 4 bases and J lost 4 bases. CDR1 is SGHRS, CDR2 YFSETQ, per germline. The CDR3 spells CASSQGQGDSYGYTF. The DNA of the CDR3 is TGCGCCAGCAGCCAGGGACAGGGGGATAGCTATGGCTACACCTTC. Complete variable domain (other parts from reference TRBV5-1 and TRBJ1-2): KAGVTQTPRYLIKTRGQQVTLSCSPISGHRSVSWYQQTPGQGLQFLFEYFSETQRNKGNFPGRFSGRQFSNSRSEMNVSTLELGDSALYLCASSQGQGDSYGYTFGSGTRLTVV.

This clone was counted a single time. The rearrangement joins TRBV2 to TRBJ2-5, with 7 nucleotides matching TRBD1. There are 13 residues in the CDR3. V shed 5 bases and J 2 bases; nucleotides not matched to a gene: 2. In germline, CDR1 is SNHLY, CDR2 FYNNEI. CDR3 in DNA: TGTGCCAGCAGTAGGGGACAGCAAGAGACCCAGTACTTC. Residues: CASSRGQQETQYF. Looking up the rest from reference TRBV2 and TRBJ2-5 gives the full variable domain: EPEVTQTPSHQVTQMGQEVILRCVPISNHLYFYWYRQILGQKVEFLVSFYNNEISEKSEIFDDQFSVERPDGSNFTLKIRSTKLEDSAMYFCASSRGQQETQYFGPGTRLLVL.

This chain connects TRBV6-1 to TRBJ2-5; D might be TRBD1 (5 bases). Trimming shortened V by 2 bases and J by 4 bases, and 11 bases separated the two germline ends. This CDR3 is 14 amino acids long. Germline V lookup: CDR1 MNHNS, CDR2 SASEGT. The CDR3 DNA reads as TGTGCCAGCAGTGAATGGGGCCCCCTAGAGACCCAGTACTTC. It is translated as CASSEWGPLETQYF.

The gene calls are TRBV11-3 and TRBJ2-2, with a weak D call TRBD1 (5 bases). Germline CDR1 reads SGHNT; CDR2 reads YENEEA. The CDR3 has 17 residues. V lost 5 bases and J 0 bases, leaving 16 bases between the germline ends. The CDR3: CASSTYGHNPNTGELFF. CDR3 nucleotides: TGTGCCAGCAGCACTTACGGACACAACCCGAACACCGGGGAGCTGTTTTTT.

This clone turned up a few times. Within the sample, other DNA sequences also encode this same CDR3. The rearrangement uses TRBV4-1 and TRBJ1-1; D gene uncertain. The V end lost 1 base, the J end lost 1 base, and 10 bases lay between the germline ends. The CDR3 loop spans 15 amino acids. Per germline, CDR1 MGHRA and CDR2 YSYEKL. The CDR3: CASSQVEAGNTEAFF. CDR3 sequence (DNA): TGCGCCAGCAGCCAAGTCGAGGCCGGGAACACTGAAGCTTTCTTT.

The V and J genes are TRBV6-2 or TRBV6-3 and TRBJ1-5; D uncertain. V was trimmed by 5 bases and J by 2 bases, leaving 13 bases between them. There are 15 residues in the CDR3. CDR1 MNHEY and CDR2 SVGEGT come from the germline V gene. This CDR3 is CASSGLRFRNQPQHF. For the CDR3, the DNA is TGTGCCAGCAGTGGCTTGAGGTTTCGCAATCAGCCCCAGCATTTT.

The rearrangement uses TRBV9 and TRBJ1-5, with D tentatively TRBD1 (5 bases). Germline-derived CDR1 and CDR2 are SGDLS and YYNGEE. The CDR3 loop spans 15 amino acids. Deletions cut 0 bases from V and 6 bases from J, with 13 bases between. The CDR3 nucleotides read TGTGCCAGCAGCGTAGGCCCGGGGGGGGGTCAGCCCCAGCATTTT. It is translated as CASSVGPGGGQPQHF. Complete variable domain (other parts from reference TRBV9 and TRBJ1-5): DSGVTQTPKHLITATGQRVTLRCSPRSGDLSVYWYQQSLDQGLQFLIQYYNGEERAKGNILERFSAQQFPDLHSELNLSSLELGDSALYFCASSVGPGGGQPQHFGDGTRLSIL.

V and J are TRBV11-2 and TRBJ2-4; D call uncertain. This CDR3 is built from 17 residues. The ends were cut back, 4 bases at V and 0 bases at J, with 16 bases in the middle. The germline V gene has CDR1 SGHAT and CDR2 FQNNGV. The CDR3, as DNA: TGTGCCAGCAGCTCCCCAAAAATACCTACAGCCAAAAACATTCAGTACTTC. It translates to CASSSPKIPTAKNIQYF. Full variable domain (rest looked up from reference TRBV11-2 and TRBJ2-4): EAGVAQSPRYKIIEKRQSVAFWCNPISGHATLYWYQQILGQGPKLLIQFQNNGVVDDSQLPKDRFSAERLKGVDSTLKIQPAKLEDSAVYLCASSSPKIPTAKNIQYFGAGTRLSVL.

The chain links TRBV28 to TRBJ2-3, with 8 positions matching TRBD2. The germline V gene encodes CDR1 MDHEN and CDR2 SYDVKM. J lost 7 bases, V lost 3 bases, and 6 bases had no gene match. The CDR3 is 14 residues long. The CDR3 loop is CASSLGLGGNTQYF. The CDR3 nucleotides read TGTGCCAGCAGTTTGGGACTAGGAGGGAATACGCAGTATTTT.

CDR3 protein: CAWDPGQGNEKLFF. Here the CDR3 DNA reads TGTGCCTGGGATCCGGGACAGGGGAACGAAAAACTGTTTTTT. The V gene is TRBV30, the J gene TRBJ1-4; 10 bases are a match to TRBD1. V was clipped by 5 bases and J by 8 bases; unmatched bases: 8. There are 14 residues in the CDR3. Germline CDR1 GTSNPN, CDR2 SVGIG (reference sequence).

This rearrangement joins TRBV5-8 to TRBJ1-2, with D unresolved. Germline V gives CDR1 SGHTS, CDR2 YDEGEE. Trimming took off 0 bases at V and 6 bases at J, with 6 bases between the two ends. There are 12 residues in the CDR3. CDR3 protein: CASSLDIHGYTF. The CDR3 coding sequence is TGTGCCAGCAGCTTGGACATTCATGGCTACACCTTC.

The chain is built from TRBV30 and TRBJ2-3; 9 bases line up with TRBD2. Germline V CDR1 and CDR2: GTSNPN, SVGIG (reference sequence). This CDR3 is built from 13 residues. Germline trimming cut 3 bases from V and 4 bases from J; bases unmatched to any gene: 2. CDR3: CAWRTSGSDTQYF. The CDR3, as DNA: TGTGCCTGGAGGACTAGCGGATCAGATACGCAGTATTTT.

V and J are TRBV4-3 and TRBJ1-2; 9 bases map to TRBD1. This CDR3 is built from 15 residues. The V gene's germline CDR1 is LGHNA and CDR2 YSLEER. V lost 1 base to trimming and J lost 6 bases; unmatched junction nucleotides: 6. CDR3: CASSQVTGDRDGYTF. CDR3 sequence (DNA): TGCGCCAGCAGCCAAGTGACCGGGGACAGGGATGGCTACACCTTC.

V usage is TRBV14 and J usage is TRBJ1-2, with no clear D. V was pared by 1 base and J by 5 bases, with 8 bases between. The CDR3 totals 13 residues. Germline CDR1 SGHDN, CDR2 FVKESK. CDR3 in amino acids: CASSQGVNYGYTF. The CDR3 bases are TGTGCCAGCAGCCAAGGCGTCAATTATGGCTACACCTTC.

The genes are TRBV7-9 and TRBJ1-2, with D unclear. V lost 5 bases and J lost 8, with 12 bases in between. CDR1 is SEHNR and CDR2 is FQNEAQ in the germline V gene (reference sequence). This CDR3 contains 12 residues. The CDR3 loop is CASSPRSGGYTF. CDR3 in DNA: TGTGCCAGCAGCCCCCGTTCAGGAGGCTACACCTTC.